Below, 3 T cell receptor beta chains from the same sample are listed, as sequenced in a study of vaccination and CD4 T cells after COVID-19. The Oncomine TCR Beta short-read assay sequenced DNA from cultured CD4+ T cells. TCRdb re-called the PCR reads through MiXCR, storing one row per CDR3 protein. The sample has 20,000 to 25,000 distinct CDR3 sequences, 66% seen once. Their target antigens are unknown. Documented treatment: roughly 10-day PBMC culture with coronavirus spike peptide pools or control peptides (ViraFEST assay). The sample was CD4+ T cells from blood, cultured in vitro. The receptors here all came from a human donor who had recovered from COVID-19.

V and J are TRBV7-2 and TRBJ2-5, with 8 bases that match TRBD2. J was trimmed by 0 bases and V by 2 bases; bases with no gene match: 5. CDR3 length: 16 amino acids. Germline V gene data show CDR1 as SGHTA and CDR2 as FQGNSA. In nucleotides, the CDR3 is TGTGCCAGCAGCTTAACTAGCGGAGCGAACCAAGAGACCCAGTACTTC. This codes for CASSLTSGANQETQYF.

The gene calls are TRBV20-1 and TRBJ1-1; tentatively, D is TRBD1 (6 bases). This CDR3 comprises 14 residues. Germline V gene sequence: CDR1 DFQATT, CDR2 SNEGSKA (reference sequence). Trimming removed 1 base at V and 1 base at J, with 10 bases between. The CDR3 here is CSARGATGNTEAFF. In nucleotides, the CDR3 is TGCAGTGCTAGAGGAGCGACAGGGAACACTGAAGCTTTCTTT.

J is TRBJ2-3 and V is TRBV20-1, with D perhaps assigned TRBD1 or TRBD2 (5 bases each). This CDR3 is built from 14 residues. Germline V gene lookup returns CDR1 DFQATT and CDR2 SNEGSKA (reference sequence). The V and J ends lost 5 bases and 5 bases respectively, with 17 bases between them. CDR3 protein: CSAGAPGGGDTQYF. The CDR3, as DNA: TGCAGTGCTGGGGCTCCCGGAGGTGGAGATACGCAGTATTTT.